These 10 T cell receptor beta chains were all obtained from the same sample, sequenced in a study of T cell repertoires in aging, cancer and after chemotherapy. Amplification of TCR beta used genomic DNA extracted from peripheral blood. TRB rearrangements spanning V, D and J were amplified using mixed TRB-A/B primers. TCRdb reprocessed the multiplex PCR reads via MiXCR and lists one record per CDR3 protein. The repertoire holds some 10,000 distinct CDR3 sequences, with 25% to 35% as singletons. The sample taken for sequencing was blood. These receptors were taken from a human donor in good health.

This clonotype rates as medium-sized. This sequence joins TRBV27 and TRBJ1-2; possibly TRBD1 for D (5 bases). V was clipped by 2 bases and J by 3 bases, with 16 bases between them. Germline CDR1 is MNHEY and CDR2 is SMNVEV (reference sequence). The length of the CDR3 is 16 residues. The CDR3 DNA is TGTGCCAGCAGTTTAAGAGCGTTGGGGACGGACTATGGCTACACCTTC. It yields the protein CASSLRALGTDYGYTF.

This clonotype was observed a few times. This chain connects TRBV27 to TRBJ2-7; D gene unclear. Germline assignment: CDR1 MNHEY and CDR2 SMNVEV (reference sequence). Trimming removed 3 bases at V and 5 bases at J, with 14 bases between. This CDR3 comprises 14 residues. The CDR3 coding sequence is TGTGCCAGCAGTTTTCTGGGCACCCAGGACGAGCAGTACTTC. Residues: CASSFLGTQDEQYF.

V is TRBV28 and J is TRBJ2-1; D remains ambiguous. Germline V lookup: CDR1 MDHEN, CDR2 SYDVKM. Trimming stripped 7 bases from V and 4 bases from J, with 17 bases between. This CDR3 is built from 15 residues. Written as DNA, the CDR3 is TGTGCCAGCACTGGTTCGGCCCCTTGGTACAATGAGCAGTTCTTC. Translation gives CASTGSAPWYNEQFF.

The chain carries TRBV4-1 and TRBJ1-1; D is possibly TRBD1 (6 bases). The germline V gene encodes CDR1 MGHRA and CDR2 YSYEKL. Trimming took off 1 base at V and 7 bases at J, with 19 bases between the two ends. CDR3 length: 16 amino acids. CDR3 DNA sequence: TGCGCCAGCAGCCAAGCAGACCTTATACAGGGTAATGAAGCTTTCTTT. This sequence encodes CASSQADLIQGNEAFF.

V gene TRBV7-2 combines with J gene TRBJ2-1; 7 positions agree with TRBD2. After removal of 4 bases from V and 5 bases from J, the junction contained 11 bases not matched to a gene. The CDR3 has 16 amino acids. Per germline, CDR1 SGHTA and CDR2 FQGNSA. The CDR3 DNA reads TGTGCCAGCAGCTCCCCCTGGACTAGTATGGACAATGAGCAGTTCTTC. Residues: CASSSPWTSMDNEQFF.

V is TRBV28 and J is TRBJ2-1, with D unresolved. Trimming stripped 3 bases from V and 1 base from J, with 7 bases between. Germline lookup yields CDR1 MDHEN and CDR2 SYDVKM. The CDR3 extends over 14 amino acids. CDR3 nucleotide sequence: TGTGCCAGCAGTTTTTTCACTTCCTACAATGAGCAGTTCTTC. It codes for CASSFFTSYNEQFF.

This clonotype is termed medium-sized. V usage is TRBV7-2 and J usage is TRBJ1-2; D unclear. CDR1 is SGHTA and CDR2 is FQGNSA in the germline V gene. The ends were cut back, 1 base at V and 4 bases at J, with 7 bases in the middle. This CDR3 spans 13 amino acids. The CDR3 region has the DNA TGTGCCAGCAGCTTAGGAGTCGGCTATGGCTACACCTTC. As protein: CASSLGVGYGYTF.

The genes are TRBV28 and TRBJ1-2; D remains unclear. V was trimmed by 3 bases and J by 6 bases, leaving 11 bases between them. Germline CDR1 reads MDHEN; CDR2 reads SYDVKM. The CDR3 contains 13 residues. CDR3 coding DNA: TGTGCCAGCAGTTTTATCGGCGAGAATGGCTACACCTTC. This translates into CASSFIGENGYTF.

This rearrangement joins TRBV25-1 to TRBJ1-3, with D perhaps TRBD1 (5 bases). V shed 2 bases and J shed 4 bases, with 9 bases lying between them. The CDR3 totals 14 residues. Looked up from germline, CDR1 is MGHDK and CDR2 is SYGVNS. CDR3 DNA: TGTGCCAGCAGTGAAGGGGGATCCGGAAACACCATATATTTT. Its protein is CASSEGGSGNTIYF. Supplemented by reference TRBV25-1 and TRBJ1-3, the full variable domain reads EADIYQTPRYLVIGTGKKITLECSQTMGHDKMYWYQQDPGMELHLIHYSYGVNSTEKGDLSSESTVSRIRTEHFPLTLESARPSHTSQYLCASSEGGSGNTIYFGEGSWLTVV.

The chain is built from TRBV24-1 and TRBJ2-1, with D perhaps TRBD1 (6 bases). V was trimmed by 3 bases and J by 4 bases, leaving 12 bases between them. This CDR3 is 15 amino acids long. Looked up from germline, CDR1 is KGHDR and CDR2 is SFDVKD. This CDR3 reads CATSDKGVMYNEQFF. The DNA of the CDR3 is TGTGCCACCAGTGATAAGGGGGTAATGTACAATGAGCAGTTCTTC.